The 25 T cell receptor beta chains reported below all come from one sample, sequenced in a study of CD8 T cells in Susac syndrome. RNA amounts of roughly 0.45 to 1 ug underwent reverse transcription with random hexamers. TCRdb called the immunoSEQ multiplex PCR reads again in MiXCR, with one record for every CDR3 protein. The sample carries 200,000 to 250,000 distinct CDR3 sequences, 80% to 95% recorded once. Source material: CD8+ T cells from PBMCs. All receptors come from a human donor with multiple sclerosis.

CDR3 protein: CATSREGGGRNEQFF. CDR3 nucleotides: TGTGCCACCAGCAGGGAGGGTGGGGGTCGCAATGAGCAGTTCTTC. The V call is TRBV15, the J call TRBJ2-1; TRBD2 might be the D (6 bases). Germline V CDR1 and CDR2: LNHNV, YYDKDF (reference sequence). There are 15 residues in the CDR3. The ends were cut back, 3 bases at V and 6 bases at J, with 15 bases in the middle. The variable domain in full, completed from reference TRBV15 and TRBJ2-1, reads DAMVIQNPRYQVTQFGKPVTLSCSQTLNHNVMYWYQQKSSQAPKLLFHYYDKDFNNEADTPDNFQSRRPNTSFCFLDIRSPGLGDTAMYLCATSREGGGRNEQFFGPGTRLTVL.

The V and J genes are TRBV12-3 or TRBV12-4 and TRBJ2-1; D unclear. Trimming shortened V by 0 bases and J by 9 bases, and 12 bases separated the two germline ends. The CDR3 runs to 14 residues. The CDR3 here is CASSLATGLGEQFF. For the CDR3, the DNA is TGTGCCAGCAGTTTAGCAACGGGTCTGGGTGAGCAGTTCTTC.

The CDR3 here is CASSLYAGGLAYNEQFF. Written as DNA, the CDR3 is TGTGCCAGCAGCTTGTACGCGGGAGGCCTCGCCTACAATGAGCAGTTCTTC. The chain combines TRBV7-2 with TRBJ2-1, with 8 bases identical to TRBD2. The CDR3 is 17 amino acids. The V gene's germline CDR1 is SGHTA and CDR2 FQGNSA. Trimming at V came to 3 bases and at J to 2 bases, leaving 9 bases not matched to a gene.

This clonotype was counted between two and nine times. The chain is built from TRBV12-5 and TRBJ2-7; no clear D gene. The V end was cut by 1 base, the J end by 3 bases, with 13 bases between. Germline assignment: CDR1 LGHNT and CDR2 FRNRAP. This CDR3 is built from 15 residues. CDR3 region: CASGLDELNSYEQYF. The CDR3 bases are TGTGCTAGTGGTTTGGACGAATTGAATAGCTACGAGCAGTACTTC.

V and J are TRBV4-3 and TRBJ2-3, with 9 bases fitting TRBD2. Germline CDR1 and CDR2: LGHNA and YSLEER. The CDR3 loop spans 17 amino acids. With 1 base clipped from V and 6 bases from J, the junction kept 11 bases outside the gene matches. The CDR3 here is CASSQASGAAMGDTQYF. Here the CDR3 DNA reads TGCGCCAGCAGCCAAGCTAGCGGGGCGGCGATGGGCGATACGCAGTATTTT.

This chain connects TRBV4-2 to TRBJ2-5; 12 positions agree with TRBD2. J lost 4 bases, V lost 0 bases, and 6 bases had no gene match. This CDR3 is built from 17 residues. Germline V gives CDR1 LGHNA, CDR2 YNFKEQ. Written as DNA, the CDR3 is TGTGCCAGCAGCCAAGATCTGGGACTAGCGGGTCGAGAGACCCAGTACTTC. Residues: CASSQDLGLAGRETQYF.

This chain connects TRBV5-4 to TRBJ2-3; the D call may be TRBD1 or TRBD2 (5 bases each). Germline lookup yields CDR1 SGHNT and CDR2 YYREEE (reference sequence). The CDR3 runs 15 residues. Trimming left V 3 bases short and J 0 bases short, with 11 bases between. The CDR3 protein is CASSSGAASTDTQYF. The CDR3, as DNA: TGTGCCAGCAGCTCCGGGGCTGCTAGCACAGATACGCAGTATTTT.

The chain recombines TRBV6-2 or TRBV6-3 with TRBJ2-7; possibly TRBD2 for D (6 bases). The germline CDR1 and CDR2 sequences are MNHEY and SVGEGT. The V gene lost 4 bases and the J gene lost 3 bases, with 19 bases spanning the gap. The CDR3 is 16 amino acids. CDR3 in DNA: TGTGCCAGCAGTTCCCCCGGGAGCTACAATCTCTACGAGCAGTACTTC. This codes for CASSSPGSYNLYEQYF.

CDR3 bases: TGTGCCAGCAGTACAGGGGGCTGGGGTGGAAAACTGTTTTTT. Encoded protein: CASSTGGWGGKLFF. The V and J genes are TRBV25-1 and TRBJ1-4; 9 nucleotides agree with TRBD1. The J segment lost 10 bases and the V segment lost 5 bases, leaving 8 bases of the junction unmatched. Germline V gene sequence: CDR1 MGHDK, CDR2 SYGVNS. CDR3 size: 14 residues.

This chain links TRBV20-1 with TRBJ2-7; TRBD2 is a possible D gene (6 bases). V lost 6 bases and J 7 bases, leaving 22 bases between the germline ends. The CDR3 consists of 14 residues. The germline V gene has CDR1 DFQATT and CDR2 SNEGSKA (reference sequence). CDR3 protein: CSAGVSAGSGEQYF. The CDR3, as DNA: TGCAGTGCCGGGGTATCGGCGGGGTCGGGAGAGCAGTACTTC.

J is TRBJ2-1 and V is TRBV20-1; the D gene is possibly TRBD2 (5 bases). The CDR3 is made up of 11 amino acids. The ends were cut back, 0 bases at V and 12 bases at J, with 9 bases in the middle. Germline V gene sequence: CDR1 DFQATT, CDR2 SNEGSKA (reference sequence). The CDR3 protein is CSARESGLQFF. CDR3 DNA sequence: TGCAGTGCTAGAGAAAGCGGCCTGCAGTTCTTC.

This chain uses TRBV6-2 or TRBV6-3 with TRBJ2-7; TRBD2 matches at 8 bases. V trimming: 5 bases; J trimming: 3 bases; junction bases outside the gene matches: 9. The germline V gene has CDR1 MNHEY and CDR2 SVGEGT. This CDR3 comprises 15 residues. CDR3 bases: TGTGCCAGCAGTCCTCTAGCGGGTACATTCTACGAGCAGTACTTC. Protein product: CASSPLAGTFYEQYF.

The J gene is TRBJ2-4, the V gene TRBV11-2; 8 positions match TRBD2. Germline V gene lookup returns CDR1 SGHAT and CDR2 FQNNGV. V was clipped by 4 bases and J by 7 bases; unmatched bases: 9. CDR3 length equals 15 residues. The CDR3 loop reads CASSSVSGGDNIQYF. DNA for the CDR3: TGTGCCAGCAGCTCCGTGTCCGGGGGGGATAACATTCAGTACTTC.

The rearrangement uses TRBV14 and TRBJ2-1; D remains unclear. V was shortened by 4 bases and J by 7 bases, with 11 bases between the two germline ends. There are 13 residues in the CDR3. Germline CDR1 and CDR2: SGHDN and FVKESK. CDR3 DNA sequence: TGTGCCAGCAGCCGCGTAATTGGGAATGAGCAGTTCTTC. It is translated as CASSRVIGNEQFF.

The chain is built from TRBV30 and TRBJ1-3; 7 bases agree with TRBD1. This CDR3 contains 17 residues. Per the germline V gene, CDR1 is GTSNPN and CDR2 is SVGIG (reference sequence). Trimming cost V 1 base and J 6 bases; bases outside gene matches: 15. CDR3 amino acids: CAWSGPSATGKENTIYF. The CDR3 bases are TGTGCCTGGAGTGGTCCCTCCGCGACAGGGAAGGAAAACACCATATATTTT.

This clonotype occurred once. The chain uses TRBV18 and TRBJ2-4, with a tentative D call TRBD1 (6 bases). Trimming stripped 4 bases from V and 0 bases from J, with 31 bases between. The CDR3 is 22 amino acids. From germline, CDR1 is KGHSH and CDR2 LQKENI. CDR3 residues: CASSLRDIGAPRQHLAKNIQYF. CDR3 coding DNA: TGTGCCAGCTCACTTCGGGACATAGGGGCCCCGAGGCAACATCTAGCCAAAAACATTCAGTACTTC.

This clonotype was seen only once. CDR3 sequence reads: CASSLQGTDTQYF. DNA for the CDR3: TGCGCCAGCAGCCTACAGGGCACAGATACGCAGTATTTT. The chain recombines TRBV5-1 with TRBJ2-3; possible D gene TRBD1, 5 bases. The CDR3 contains 13 residues. Germline CDR1 reads SGHRS; CDR2 reads YFSETQ. Trimming pared 4 bases from V and 1 base from J, leaving 7 bases between.

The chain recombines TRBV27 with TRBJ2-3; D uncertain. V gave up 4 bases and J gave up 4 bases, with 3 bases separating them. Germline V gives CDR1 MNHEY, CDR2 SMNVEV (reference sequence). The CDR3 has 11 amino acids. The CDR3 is CASSWADTQYF. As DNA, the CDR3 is TGTGCCAGCAGTTGGGCAGATACGCAGTATTTT.

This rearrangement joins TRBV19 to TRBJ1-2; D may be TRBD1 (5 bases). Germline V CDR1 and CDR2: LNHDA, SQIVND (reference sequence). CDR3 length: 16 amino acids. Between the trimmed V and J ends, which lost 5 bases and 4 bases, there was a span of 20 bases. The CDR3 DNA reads TGTGCCAGTAGTCCGCGGGGCGCCCTTAGGAGCTATGGCTACACCTTC. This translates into CASSPRGALRSYGYTF.

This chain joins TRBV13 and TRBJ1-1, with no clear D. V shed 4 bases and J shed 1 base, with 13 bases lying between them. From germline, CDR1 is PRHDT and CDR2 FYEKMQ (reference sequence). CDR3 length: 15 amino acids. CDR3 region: CASSSPGQGNTEAFF. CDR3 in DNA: TGTGCCAGCAGCTCCCCCGGCCAAGGGAACACTGAAGCTTTCTTT.

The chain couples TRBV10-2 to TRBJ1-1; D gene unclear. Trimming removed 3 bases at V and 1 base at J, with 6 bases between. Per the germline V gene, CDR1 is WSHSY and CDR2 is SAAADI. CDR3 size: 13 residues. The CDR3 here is CASSDDGNTEAFF. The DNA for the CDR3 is TGCGCCAGCAGTGATGATGGGAACACTGAAGCTTTCTTT.

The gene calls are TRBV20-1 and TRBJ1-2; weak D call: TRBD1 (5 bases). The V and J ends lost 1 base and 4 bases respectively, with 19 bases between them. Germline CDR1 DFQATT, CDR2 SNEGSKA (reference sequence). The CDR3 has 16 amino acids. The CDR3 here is CSARVTPDRGIYGYTF. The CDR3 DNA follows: TGCAGTGCTAGAGTCACCCCCGACCGGGGCATCTATGGCTACACCTTC.

The CDR3 nucleotides read TGTGCCAGCAGCGTAGCTCAACAGGGGGGACCCCTCCACTTT. Its protein is CASSVAQQGGPLHF. The J gene is TRBJ1-6, the V gene TRBV9; 8 nucleotides align to TRBD1. This CDR3 region has 14 residues. V shed 0 bases and J 12 bases; nucleotides not matched to a gene: 5. The germline CDR1 and CDR2 sequences are SGDLS and YYNGEE.

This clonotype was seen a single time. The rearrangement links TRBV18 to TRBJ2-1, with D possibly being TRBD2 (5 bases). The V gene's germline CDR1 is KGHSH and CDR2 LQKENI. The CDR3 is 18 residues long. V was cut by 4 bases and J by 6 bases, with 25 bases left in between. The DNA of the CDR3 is TGTGCCAGCTCACGGGTTAACCCTGGCTCGCGGGCACCCAATGAGCAGTTCTTC. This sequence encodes CASSRVNPGSRAPNEQFF.

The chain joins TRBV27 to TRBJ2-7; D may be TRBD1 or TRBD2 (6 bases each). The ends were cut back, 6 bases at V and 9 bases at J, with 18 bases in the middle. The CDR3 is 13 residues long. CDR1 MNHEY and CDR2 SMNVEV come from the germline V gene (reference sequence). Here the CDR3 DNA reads TGTGCCAGCAGCCTGGACAGCCTCGGGGGGCAGTACTTC. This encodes CASSLDSLGGQYF.